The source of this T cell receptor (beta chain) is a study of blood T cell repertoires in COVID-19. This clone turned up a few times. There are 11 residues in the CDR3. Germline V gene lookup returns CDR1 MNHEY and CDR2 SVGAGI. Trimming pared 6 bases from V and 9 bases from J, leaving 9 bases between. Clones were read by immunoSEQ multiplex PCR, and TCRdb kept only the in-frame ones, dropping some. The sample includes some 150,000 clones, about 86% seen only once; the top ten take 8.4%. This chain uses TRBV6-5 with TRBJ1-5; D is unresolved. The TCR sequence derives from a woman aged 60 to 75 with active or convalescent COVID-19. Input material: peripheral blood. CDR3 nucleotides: TGTGCCAGCAGCGGGATGGCGCCCCAGCATTTT. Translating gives CASSGMAPQHF.